Sequencing of this TCR beta chain was carried out in a study of OX40 agonist ivuxolimab in advanced cancers. Study-level background: The group had a mean age of about 65 years, ranged from roughly 20 to 79, and was 82.7% male.

The germline V gene has CDR1 LNHDA and CDR2 SQIVND (reference sequence). The CDR3 is made up of 16 amino acids. The V segment lost 5 bases and the J segment 4 bases; nucleotides outside the gene matches: 7. Findings and caveats of the study: There was clonal expansion of CD4+ and CD8+ blood T cells by week 6 at 0.1 to 3.0 mg/kg. Expanded clones tended on average to be more numerous among CD8+ T cells than CD4+.

Repertoires were generated with immunoSEQ multiplex PCR, while TCRdb's copy carries only in-frame clones and drops some. The sample lists over 40,000 clones, about 80% occurring once. About this clone: Its antigen is not known.

The chain has TRBV19 and TRBJ2-1, with 11 bases identical to TRBD2. This TCR derives from an adult with an advanced solid tumor such as melanoma, head and neck, liver or kidney cancer. The sequencing here drew on CD4+ or CD8+ T cells sorted from blood, taken in a trial of the OX40 agonist ivuxolimab. This CDR3 is CASSGRLAGRYNEQFF. The CDR3 DNA follows: TGTGCCAGTAGTGGTCGACTAGCGGGAAGATACAATGAGCAGTTCTTC.